This T cell receptor beta chain originates from a study of cytomegalovirus exposure and HLA in healthy donors. Study summary: Ancestry clustering placed about 86% of around 400 genotyped donors in the Caucasian-associated cluster. Study outcomes and limitations: According to reports, the classifier identified cytomegalovirus status with high specificity and sensitivity. Specificity of a few CMV-associated chains for CMV antigens was verified in vitro. The study carried out a later analysis of TCR beta sequences. It associated 15,000 to 20,000 of them with specific HLA alleles at a false discovery rate of 0.05.

Comments on this clone: As yet, its antigen is unknown. At one end the junction does not follow the germline gene, possibly because of a read error.

The PCR contained 60 Vbeta and 13 Jbeta primers. Only in-frame clones appear in the TCRdb table, and some are missing; sequencing was by immunoSEQ multiplex PCR. This table has approximately 190,000 clones, about four fifths appearing once. This CDR3 is 14 amino acids long. In germline, CDR1 is SGHVS, CDR2 FNYEAQ. The receptor's source is a man aged 35 to 55 in good health and CMV-seropositive. Sequenced material: PBMCs. V usage is TRBV7-6 and J usage is TRBJ2-1, with 9 bases aligning to TRBD1. This CDR3 reads CASTGGTGSVEQFF. The CDR3 nucleotides read TGTGCGAGCACTGGGGGGACAGGGTCGGTTGAGCAGTTCTTC.